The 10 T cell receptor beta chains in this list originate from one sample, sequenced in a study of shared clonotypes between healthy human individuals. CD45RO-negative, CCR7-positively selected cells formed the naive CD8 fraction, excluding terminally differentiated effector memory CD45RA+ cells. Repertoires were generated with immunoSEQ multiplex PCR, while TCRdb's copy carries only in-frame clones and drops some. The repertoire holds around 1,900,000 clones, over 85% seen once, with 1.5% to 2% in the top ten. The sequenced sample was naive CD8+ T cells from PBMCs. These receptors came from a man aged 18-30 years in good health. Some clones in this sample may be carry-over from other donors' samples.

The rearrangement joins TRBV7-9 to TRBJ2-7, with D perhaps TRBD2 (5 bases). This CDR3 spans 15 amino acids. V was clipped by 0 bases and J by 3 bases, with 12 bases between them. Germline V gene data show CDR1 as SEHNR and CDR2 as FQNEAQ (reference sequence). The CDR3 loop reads CASSLAVRGSYEQYF. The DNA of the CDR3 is TGTGCCAGCAGCTTAGCTGTTCGGGGAAGCTACGAGCAGTACTTC. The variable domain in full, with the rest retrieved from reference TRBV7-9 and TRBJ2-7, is DTGVSQNPRHKITKRGQNVTFRCDPISEHNRLYWYRQTLGQGPEFLTYFQNEAQLEKSRLLSDRFSAERPKGSFSTLEIQRTEQGDSAMYLCASSLAVRGSYEQYFGPGTRLTVT.

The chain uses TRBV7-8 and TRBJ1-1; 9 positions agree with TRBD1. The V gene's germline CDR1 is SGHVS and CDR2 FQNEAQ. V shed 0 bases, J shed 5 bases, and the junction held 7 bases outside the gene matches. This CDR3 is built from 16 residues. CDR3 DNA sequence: TGTGCCAGCAGCTTAGCCAGACAGGGGGGTACGACTGAAGCTTTCTTT. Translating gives CASSLARQGGTTEAFF.

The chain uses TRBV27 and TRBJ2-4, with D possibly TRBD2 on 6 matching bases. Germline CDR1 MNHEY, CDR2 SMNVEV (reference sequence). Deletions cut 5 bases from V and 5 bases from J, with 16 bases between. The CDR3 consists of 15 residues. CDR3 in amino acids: CASSAQGGGENIQYF. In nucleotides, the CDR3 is TGTGCCAGCAGTGCTCAGGGAGGTGGCGAAAACATTCAGTACTTC.

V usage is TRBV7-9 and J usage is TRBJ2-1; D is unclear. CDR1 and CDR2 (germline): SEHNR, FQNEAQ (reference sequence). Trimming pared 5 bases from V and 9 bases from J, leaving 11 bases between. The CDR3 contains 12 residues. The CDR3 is CASSVQQGEQFF. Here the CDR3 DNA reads TGTGCCAGCAGCGTACAGCAAGGTGAGCAGTTCTTC.

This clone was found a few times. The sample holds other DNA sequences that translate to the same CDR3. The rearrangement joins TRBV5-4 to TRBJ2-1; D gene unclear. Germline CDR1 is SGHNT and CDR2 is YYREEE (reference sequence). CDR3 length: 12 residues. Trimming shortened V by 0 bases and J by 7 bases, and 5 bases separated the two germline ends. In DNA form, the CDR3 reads TGTGCCAGCAGCTTGGGGGTAAATGAGCAGTTCTTC. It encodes CASSLGVNEQFF.

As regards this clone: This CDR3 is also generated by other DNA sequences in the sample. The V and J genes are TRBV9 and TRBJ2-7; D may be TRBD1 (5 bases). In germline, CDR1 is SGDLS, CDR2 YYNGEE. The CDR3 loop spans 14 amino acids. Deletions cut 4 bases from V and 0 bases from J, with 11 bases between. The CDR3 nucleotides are TGTGCCAGCAGCTCAGGACACCCCTCCTACGAGCAGTACTTC. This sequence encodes CASSSGHPSYEQYF. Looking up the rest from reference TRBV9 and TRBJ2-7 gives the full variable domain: DSGVTQTPKHLITATGQRVTLRCSPRSGDLSVYWYQQSLDQGLQFLIQYYNGEERAKGNILERFSAQQFPDLHSELNLSSLELGDSALYFCASSSGHPSYEQYFGPGTRLTVT.

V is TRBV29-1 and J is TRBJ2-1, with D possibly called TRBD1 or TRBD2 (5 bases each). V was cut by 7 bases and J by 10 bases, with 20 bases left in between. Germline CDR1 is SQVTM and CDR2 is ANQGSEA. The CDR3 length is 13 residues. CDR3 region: CSAPGRRVGEQFF. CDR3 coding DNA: TGCAGCGCCCCGGGACGACGCGTCGGCGAGCAGTTCTTC.

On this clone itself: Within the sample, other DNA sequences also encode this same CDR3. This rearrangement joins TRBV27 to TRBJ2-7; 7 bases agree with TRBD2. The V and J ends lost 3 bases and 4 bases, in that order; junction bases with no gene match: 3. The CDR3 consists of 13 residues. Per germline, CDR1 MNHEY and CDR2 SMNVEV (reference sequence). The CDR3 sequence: CASSLEAGYEQYF. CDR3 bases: TGTGCCAGCAGTTTGGAAGCGGGGTACGAGCAGTACTTC.

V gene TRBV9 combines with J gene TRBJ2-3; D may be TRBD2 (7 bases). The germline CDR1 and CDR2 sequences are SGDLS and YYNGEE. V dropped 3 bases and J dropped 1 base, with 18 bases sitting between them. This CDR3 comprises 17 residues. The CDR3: CASSAPTGGGGTDTQYF. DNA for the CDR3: TGTGCCAGCAGCGCCCCCACGGGGGGCGGTGGCACAGATACGCAGTATTTT.

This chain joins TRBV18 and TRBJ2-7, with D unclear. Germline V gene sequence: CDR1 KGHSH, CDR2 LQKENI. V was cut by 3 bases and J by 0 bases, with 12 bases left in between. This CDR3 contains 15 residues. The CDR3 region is CASSPVEGASYEQYF. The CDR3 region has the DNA TGTGCCAGCTCACCCGTCGAAGGCGCCTCCTACGAGCAGTACTTC. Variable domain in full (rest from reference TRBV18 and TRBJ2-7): NAGVMQNPRHLVRRRGQEARLRCSPMKGHSHVYWYRQLPEEGLKFMVYLQKENIIDESGMPKERFSAEFPKEGPSILRIQQVVRGDSAAYFCASSPVEGASYEQYFGPGTRLTVT.